These T cell receptor beta chains were read from a single sample in a study of T-cell reconstitution after alpha-beta-depleted transplantation in children. TCRdb independently ran MiXCR on the PCR reads; one entry per CDR3 protein. The repertoire holds 350,000 to 400,000 distinct CDR3 sequences, with about 14% as singletons. The material sequenced was PBMCs, taken from the stem cell graft. All receptors come from a human donor who donated a stem cell graft to a child with Fanconi anemia. The CDR3 runs from the conserved cysteine through the conserved F or W. Fields, in order: J gene, clone size, D gene, V gene, CDR3 protein, CDR3 DNA. The D gene is left open where the match is weak. The size field is filled for only some rows; it gives once, few, many or a size class.

TRBJ2-4	few	-	TRBV12-3/TRBV12-4	CASSFQGRDIQYF	TGTGCCAGCAGTTTCCAGGGCCGGGACATTCAGTACTTC
TRBJ2-1	many	-	TRBV9	CASRDFRDGYYNEQFF	TGTGCCAGCAGGGACTTCCGGGACGGCTACTACAATGAGCAGTTCTTC
TRBJ2-1	-	TRBD1	TRBV12-5	CASGSDRGIANEQFF	TGTGCTAGTGGCTCCGACAGGGGAATTGCCAATGAGCAGTTCTTC
TRBJ1-1	-	-	TRBV15	CATSRSGDTEAFF	TGTGCCACCAGCAGATCAGGGGACACTGAAGCTTTCTTT
TRBJ2-7	-	TRBD1	TRBV10-2	CASRFDRGTSYEQYF	TGCGCCAGCAGGTTTGACAGGGGGACCTCCTACGAGCAGTACTTC
TRBJ1-1	-	TRBD1	TRBV5-6	CASSSTGRGDTEAFF	TGTGCCAGCAGCTCGACAGGGCGGGGGGACACTGAAGCTTTCTTT
TRBJ1-6	many	-	TRBV5-1	CASSLRGNSPLHF	TGCGCCAGCAGCTTGAGGGGAAACTCACCCCTCCACTTT
TRBJ2-1	-	-	TRBV5-1	CASSLGYSYNEQFF	TGCGCCAGCAGCTTGGGCTACTCCTACAATGAGCAGTTCTTC
TRBJ1-1	many	-	TRBV4-1	CASSSRQNTEAFF	TGCGCCAGCAGCTCCCGGCAGAACACTGAAGCTTTCTTT
TRBJ2-3	-	-	TRBV7-2	CASSLELGGPDTQYF	TGTGCCAGCAGCTTAGAGCTAGGAGGGCCAGATACGCAGTATTTT
TRBJ2-7	-	-	TRBV29-1	CSAWTEASYEQYF	TGCAGCGCTTGGACAGAAGCGAGCTACGAGCAGTACTTC
TRBJ1-1	many	-	TRBV27	CASSGNMNTEAFF	TGTGCCAGCTCAGGGAATATGAACACTGAAGCTTTCTTT
TRBJ1-2	few	TRBD1	TRBV28	CASLEGGTRYGYTF	TGTGCCAGTCTGGAAGGGGGCACAAGGTATGGCTACACCTTC
TRBJ2-3	many	-	TRBV9	CASRAQATLSTDTQYF	TGTGCCAGCAGGGCCCAGGCAACTCTTAGCACAGATACGCAGTATTTT
TRBJ2-3	few	-	TRBV2	CASANDQGTDTQYF	TGTGCCAGCGCAAACGACCAGGGAACAGATACGCAGTATTTT
TRBJ2-5	many	-	TRBV6-2/TRBV6-3	CASSRGMETQYF	TGTGCCAGCAGTCGCGGAATGGAGACCCAGTACTTC
TRBJ1-4	-	-	TRBV12-3/TRBV12-4	CASSLELGGMNEKLFF	TGTGCCAGCAGTTTGGAGTTGGGGGGGATGAATGAAAAACTGTTTTTT
TRBJ2-3	-	-	TRBV5-5	CASSLTLQGVADTQYF	TGTGCCAGCAGCTTGACCCTCCAAGGGGTAGCAGATACGCAGTATTTT
TRBJ1-5	-	-	TRBV6-5	CASRPSDRGEPQHF	TGTGCCAGCAGACCGTCCGACCGCGGAGAGCCCCAGCATTTT
TRBJ1-2	-	-	TRBV4-1	CASSQDFRNYGYTF	TGCGCCAGCAGCCAAGATTTCCGGAACTATGGCTACACCTTC
TRBJ2-2	few	-	TRBV18	CASSPPRGHPNTGELFF	TGTGCCAGCTCACCCCCTAGGGGACATCCGAACACCGGGGAGCTGTTTTTT
TRBJ1-1	-	TRBD1	TRBV18	CASSPPTGRGTEAFF	TGTGCCAGCTCACCACCGACAGGGCGGGGAACTGAAGCTTTCTTT
TRBJ1-1	many	-	TRBV6-1	CASAFGQGGFAFF	TGTGCCAGCGCATTCGGGCAGGGCGGATTTGCTTTCTTT
TRBJ1-4	-	TRBD1	TRBV12-3/TRBV12-4	CASSFDRDEKLFF	TGTGCCAGCAGTTTCGACAGGGATGAAAAACTGTTTTTT
TRBJ2-3	few	-	TRBV5-1	CASSSTPGDTQYF	TGCGCCAGCAGCTCTACCCCAGGGGATACGCAGTATTTT
TRBJ1-1	many	-	TRBV28	CASSFSGTANTEAFF	TGTGCCAGCAGTTTCTCCGGGACGGCCAACACTGAAGCTTTCTTT
TRBJ2-5	many	TRBD2	TRBV9	CASSRTSGVQETQYF	TGTGCCAGCAGCCGGACTAGCGGGGTCCAAGAGACCCAGTACTTC
TRBJ2-1	-	-	TRBV5-1	CASSFLRRGEQFF	TGCGCCAGCAGCTTCCTCCGGAGAGGCGAGCAGTTCTTC
TRBJ1-6	-	-	TRBV3-1	CASSHEGRGNSPLHF	TGTGCCAGCAGCCACGAGGGACGGGGGAATTCACCCCTCCACTTT
TRBJ2-3	-	-	TRBV12-5	CASCRGADTQYF	TGTGCTAGTTGCAGGGGGGCAGATACGCAGTATTTT
TRBJ2-7	-	-	TRBV12-3/TRBV12-4	CASSPGHWPYEQYF	TGTGCCAGCAGCCCGGGACATTGGCCCTACGAGCAGTACTTC
TRBJ2-5	few	-	TRBV12-5	CASGMVGQETQYF	TGTGCTAGTGGGATGGTGGGACAAGAGACCCAGTACTTC
TRBJ2-4	few	-	TRBV2	CASSLRDILAKNIQYF	TGTGCCAGCAGTCTACGGGACATACTAGCCAAAAACATTCAGTACTTC
TRBJ2-7	few	-	TRBV2	CASVDGEGFVVQYF	TGTGCCAGCGTTGACGGAGAGGGGTTCGTGGTGCAGTACTTC
TRBJ2-3	-	-	TRBV13	CASSLRLSGTDTQYF	TGTGCCAGCAGCTTGCGCCTATCCGGCACAGATACGCAGTATTTT
TRBJ2-2	many	-	TRBV7-6	CASLSAGITGELFF	TGTGCCAGCCTTTCCGCCGGGATCACCGGGGAGCTGTTTTTT
TRBJ2-2	few	-	TRBV4-3	CASSIGAPTNGELFF	TGCGCCAGCAGCATCGGGGCTCCCACAAACGGGGAGCTGTTTTTT
TRBJ2-3	many	-	TRBV9	CASSVVIADTQYF	TGTGCCAGCAGCGTAGTAATAGCAGATACGCAGTATTTT
TRBJ2-1	few	TRBD2	TRBV10-2	CASSGGAGYNEQFF	TGCGCCAGTAGCGGGGGGGCGGGTTACAATGAGCAGTTCTTC
TRBJ2-1	-	-	TRBV5-1	CASRGNRLGEQFF	TGCGCCAGCAGAGGGAACAGGCTGGGTGAGCAGTTCTTC
TRBJ1-4	many	-	TRBV20-1	CSASRAEKLFF	TGCAGTGCTAGTCGGGCGGAAAAACTGTTTTTT
TRBJ2-2	-	TRBD2	TRBV6-5	CASSYSGVAGGPRVKTGELFF	TGTGCCAGCAGTTACTCAGGAGTAGCGGGGGGGCCAAGGGTTAAAACCGGGGAGCTGTTTTTT
TRBJ1-3	-	-	TRBV10-3	CAISESFGRNGISGNTIYF	TGTGCCATCAGTGAGTCGTTTGGAAGAAACGGGATTTCTGGAAACACCATATATTTT
TRBJ2-2	many	TRBD1	TRBV7-2	CASSHVRGRNTGELFF	TGTGCCAGCAGTCATGTCAGGGGGCGGAACACCGGGGAGCTGTTTTTT
TRBJ2-4	few	-	TRBV11-2	CASSPTRVRGSLAKNIQYF	TGTGCCAGCAGCCCGACTAGGGTCAGGGGCTCTCTAGCCAAAAACATTCAGTACTTC
TRBJ2-3	few	-	TRBV6-5	CASSYIIGGFTQYF	TGTGCCAGCAGTTACATTATCGGGGGCTTTACGCAGTATTTT
TRBJ2-7	many	TRBD1	TRBV12-3/TRBV12-4	CASRETGVQGGQYF	TGTGCCAGCAGAGAGACAGGGGTTCAGGGCGGGCAGTACTTC
TRBJ2-7	-	TRBD1	TRBV7-9	CASSQGHTAGGHEQYF	TGTGCCAGCAGCCAAGGGCACACGGCAGGGGGCCACGAGCAGTACTTC
TRBJ2-1	-	TRBD2	TRBV6-2/TRBV6-3	CASSSGEGHNEQFF	TGTGCCAGCAGTTCGGGGGAGGGCCACAATGAGCAGTTCTTC
TRBJ1-1	-	-	TRBV2	CASSVYGGYTEAFF	TGTGCCAGCAGTGTGTACGGGGGGTACACTGAAGCTTTCTTT
TRBJ2-4	many	-	TRBV12-3/TRBV12-4	CASSGGDTHIAKNIQYF	TGTGCCAGCAGTGGGGGGGACACACATATAGCCAAAAACATTCAGTACTTC
TRBJ1-2	-	TRBD1	TRBV27	CASSPSDRGNNYGYTF	TGTGCCAGCAGTCCCTCGGACAGGGGAAATAACTATGGCTACACCTTC
TRBJ1-1	few	-	TRBV7-2	CASSLGATANTEAFF	TGTGCCAGCAGCTTAGGTGCGACAGCCAACACTGAAGCTTTCTTT
TRBJ2-3	many	TRBD1	TRBV27	CASRQGADTQYF	TGTGCCAGCAGACAGGGGGCAGATACGCAGTATTTT
TRBJ1-4	few	-	TRBV10-2	CASSETLQGVGEKLFF	TGCGCCAGCAGTGAGACTCTACAAGGGGTCGGTGAAAAACTGTTTTTT
TRBJ1-1	-	TRBD1	TRBV13	CASSDPATGGGTEAFF	TGTGCCAGCAGCGACCCGGCAACAGGGGGCGGAACTGAAGCTTTCTTT
TRBJ1-2	many	TRBD1	TRBV20-1	CSAPNALTGGDGYTF	TGCAGTGCTCCCAACGCTCTAACAGGGGGCGATGGCTACACCTTC
TRBJ2-3	-	TRBD2	TRBV15	CATSSSGVPDTQYF	TGTGCCACCAGCAGTAGCGGGGTCCCAGATACGCAGTATTTT
TRBJ2-5	-	-	TRBV5-1	CASSLRENTQETQYF	TGCGCCAGCAGCTTGCGAGAGAACACTCAAGAGACCCAGTACTTC
TRBJ1-1	few	-	TRBV29-1	CSVTGVGNTEAFF	TGCAGCGTTACGGGGGTAGGGAACACTGAAGCTTTCTTT